This T cell receptor (beta chain) originates from a study of T cell repertoires in cytomegalovirus infection. Across the whole study: Recently identified HLA-C-restricted CMV epitopes were used, and well-studied HLA-B-restricted CMV epitopes were used as well. Public TCR beta signatures were indicative of both CMV infection and a matching HLA type.

Findings and limits, study-wide: The response measured ex vivo was dominated by TCR beta clonotypes (HLA-C-restricted and CMV-specific).

As regards this clonotype: Its specificity is unknown.

TCRdb reanalysed the reads using MiXCR and keeps one entry per CDR3 protein. The table lists around 100,000 distinct CDR3 sequences, roughly 31% of them singletons. CDR1 is SEHNR and CDR2 is FQNEAQ in the germline V gene (reference sequence). The V gene lost 5 bases and the J gene lost 3 bases, with 14 bases spanning the gap. The CDR3 spans 14 residues. Sample: CD8+ T cells from cultured PBMCs, taken from culture after CMV antigen stimulation. J is TRBJ2-7 and V is TRBV7-9, with D perhaps matching TRBD1 (6 bases). The TCR was taken from a human donor in good health (CMV status not recorded). Some clones in this sample may be carry-over from other donors' samples. CDR3 in DNA: TGTGCCAGCAGCCCTATGACAGGAATCTACGAGCAGTACTTC. Amino acid sequence: CASSPMTGIYEQYF.